This entry lists 14 T cell receptor beta chains sequenced from one sample in a study of cytomegalovirus exposure and HLA in healthy donors. Amplification used 60 Vbeta primers and 13 Jbeta primers. Using immunoSEQ multiplex PCR, the repertoire was profiled, and TCRdb retains in-frame clones only, with some absent. The table lists a few hundred thousand clones, 80% to 95% of them singletons. Sequenced: PBMCs. These receptors all come from a girl aged 2-10 years in good health and CMV-seronegative.

The CDR3 DNA reads TGTGCCAGCATAGGTGGGCGAGATACGCAGTATTTT. Residues: CASIGGRDTQYF. The chain uses TRBV2 and TRBJ2-3; D not certain. The CDR3 covers 12 residues. Trimming took off 7 bases at V and 5 bases at J, with 10 bases between the two ends. CDR1 and CDR2 from the germline V gene are SNHLY and FYNNEI.

The CDR3 is CASSLTGQGYTDTQYF. The CDR3 nucleotides are TGTGCCAGCAGCCTTACTGGACAGGGGTACACAGATACGCAGTATTTT. The rearrangement links TRBV13 to TRBJ2-3; 9 positions match TRBD1. Trimming took 5 bases from V and 2 from J; bases not matched to a gene: 8. The CDR3 sequence is 16 residues long. Germline V gene lookup returns CDR1 PRHDT and CDR2 FYEKMQ (reference sequence). Complete variable domain (other parts from reference TRBV13 and TRBJ2-3): AAGVIQSPRHLIKEKRETATLKCYPIPRHDTVYWYQQGPGQDPQFLISFYEKMQSDKGSIPDRFSAQQFSDYHSELNMSSLELGDSALYFCASSLTGQGYTDTQYFGPGTRLTVL.

V usage is TRBV27 and J usage is TRBJ2-7, with TRBD2 matching over 8 bases. This CDR3 spans 13 amino acids. Germline V lookup: CDR1 MNHEY, CDR2 SMNVEV (reference sequence). The trim removed 5 bases at V and 4 bases at J, leaving 4 bases unmatched. The CDR3 bases are TGTGCCAGCAGTATACGGGAGGGTTACGAGCAGTACTTC. Its translation: CASSIREGYEQYF.

This chain joins TRBV28 and TRBJ2-7, with TRBD1 identical over 9 bases. CDR1 and CDR2 (germline): MDHEN, SYDVKM. With 6 bases clipped from V and 3 bases from J, the junction kept 6 bases outside the gene matches. The CDR3 is 14 residues long. This CDR3 reads CASSYRDRVYEQYF. CDR3 DNA sequence: TGTGCCAGCAGCTACCGGGACAGGGTCTACGAGCAGTACTTC.

The chain recombines TRBV5-1 with TRBJ2-7; D may be TRBD1 (5 bases). CDR3 length: 16 residues. Germline lookup yields CDR1 SGHRS and CDR2 YFSETQ. V was cut by 5 bases and J by 1 base, with 19 bases left in between. CDR3: CASSLSGAGFSYEQYF. In DNA, the CDR3 is TGCGCCAGCAGTCTAAGTGGGGCAGGCTTTTCCTACGAGCAGTACTTC.

The chain is built from TRBV4-1 and TRBJ2-3; D remains ambiguous. V was trimmed by 0 bases and J by 1 base, leaving 8 bases between them. This CDR3 is 15 amino acids long. Germline CDR1 is MGHRA and CDR2 is YSYEKL. Here the CDR3 reads CASSQDIQRTDTQYF. The CDR3 region has the DNA TGCGCCAGCAGCCAAGATATACAGCGCACAGATACGCAGTATTTT.

The chain uses TRBV30 and TRBJ1-5; D gene ambiguous. The CDR3 consists of 14 residues. Germline loops: CDR1 GTSNPN, CDR2 SVGIG (reference sequence). Trimming removed 1 base at V and 3 bases at J, with 10 bases between. Written as DNA, the CDR3 is TGTGCCTGGAGTGGAGCAAGCTTCAATCAGCCCCAGCATTTT. Protein sequence: CAWSGASFNQPQHF.

The chain carries TRBV15 and TRBJ2-4; a weak D match, TRBD1 (6 bases). The germline V and J ends were trimmed by 0 bases and 13 bases, with 10 bases remaining between them. The CDR3 sequence is 12 residues long. Germline lookup yields CDR1 LNHNV and CDR2 YYDKDF (reference sequence). CDR3 amino acids: CATSRDSGVQYF. CDR3 nucleotides: TGTGCCACCAGCAGAGACTCAGGGGTCCAGTACTTC. Looking up the rest from reference TRBV15 and TRBJ2-4 gives the full variable domain: DAMVIQNPRYQVTQFGKPVTLSCSQTLNHNVMYWYQQKSSQAPKLLFHYYDKDFNNEADTPDNFQSRRPNTSFCFLDIRSPGLGDTAMYLCATSRDSGVQYFGAGTRLSVL.

The rearrangement joins TRBV19 to TRBJ2-3, with 9 bases that match TRBD1. Unmatched junction bases numbered 2, after V lost 4 bases and J lost 6 bases. This CDR3 is 13 amino acids long. The germline gives CDR1 LNHDA, CDR2 SQIVND (reference sequence). The CDR3 DNA is TGTGCCAGTAGTAGGGACAGGGCGGATACGCAGTATTTT. It yields the protein CASSRDRADTQYF.

Only one count was recorded for this clone. The CDR3 DNA reads TGTGCCAGCAGTTTTAGGGGTAGAGATTCACCCCTCCACTTT. Protein sequence: CASSFRGRDSPLHF. V usage is TRBV6-5 and J usage is TRBJ1-6; a weak D match, TRBD1 (5 bases). V was trimmed by 4 bases and J by 8 bases, leaving 12 bases between them. CDR3 length: 14 amino acids. Looked up from germline, CDR1 is MNHEY and CDR2 is SVGAGI.

This chain joins TRBV28 and TRBJ1-1; perhaps TRBD1 as D (5 bases). V lost 6 bases and J 2 bases, leaving 10 bases between the germline ends. The length of the CDR3 is 13 residues. Germline-derived CDR1 and CDR2 are MDHEN and SYDVKM. The CDR3 protein is CASSLTGNTEAFF. DNA of the CDR3: TGTGCCAGCAGCCTTACAGGAAACACTGAAGCTTTCTTT.

This clone was seen just once. The rearrangement joins TRBV9 to TRBJ2-6; TRBD2 is a possible D gene (5 bases). Trimming left V 0 bases short and J 2 bases short, with 6 bases between. The CDR3 sequence is 15 residues long. Germline CDR1 reads SGDLS; CDR2 reads YYNGEE. CDR3 loop: CASSVAGAGANVLTF. In DNA, the CDR3 is TGTGCCAGCAGCGTAGCCGGGGCTGGGGCCAACGTCCTGACTTTC.

DNA for the CDR3: TGTGCCAGCAGCCGGGGACAGGGGGCCGCTAACTATGGCTACACCTTC. This sequence encodes CASSRGQGAANYGYTF. The chain uses TRBV9 and TRBJ1-2, with 12 bases fitting TRBD1. V lost 4 bases, J lost 0 bases, and 4 bases stayed unmatched. CDR1 is SGDLS and CDR2 is YYNGEE in the germline V gene. The CDR3 is 16 residues long.

A single count supports this clone. The CDR3 here is CASSQGLAGGNEQFF. CDR3 bases: TGTGCCAGCAGCCAGGGACTAGCGGGAGGAAATGAGCAGTTCTTC. J is TRBJ2-1 and V is TRBV7-6, with TRBD2 identical over 15 bases. V shed 5 bases and J 7 bases; nucleotides not matched to a gene: 3. CDR1 and CDR2 from the germline V gene are SGHVS and FNYEAQ. The CDR3 consists of 15 residues.